One and the same sample provided the 2 T cell receptor beta chains below, sequenced in a study of neoadjuvant anti-PD-1 for oral cavity cancer. Some clones are missing from TCRdb's copy, which holds only in-frame ones; the method was immunoSEQ multiplex PCR. The repertoire includes almost 7,000 clones, about two thirds of them detected once, and approximately 3% sits in the top ten. Source: PBMCs, taken before nivolumab (anti-PD-1) treatment. Every receptor here comes from a person aged 40 to 85 with oral cavity squamous cell carcinoma.

V and J are TRBV11-2 and TRBJ2-7, with 7 bases aligning to TRBD2. The V and J ends lost 6 bases and 0 bases, in that order; junction bases with no gene match: 11. Germline lookup yields CDR1 SGHAT and CDR2 FQNNGV. The length of the CDR3 is 16 residues. The CDR3: CASRSGRGRSSYEQYF. In DNA, the CDR3 is TGTGCCAGCAGATCGGGGAGGGGTAGGAGCTCCTACGAGCAGTACTTC.

CDR3 protein: CASSYRAGRAYEQYF. CDR3 DNA sequence: TGTGCCAGCAGTTACCGTGCGGGGAGGGCCTACGAGCAGTACTTC. This sequence joins TRBV6-5 and TRBJ2-7; TRBD2 matches at 7 bases. CDR1 is MNHEY, CDR2 SVGAGI, per germline. This CDR3 is 15 amino acids long. V lost 2 bases to trimming and J lost 2 bases; unmatched junction nucleotides: 6.